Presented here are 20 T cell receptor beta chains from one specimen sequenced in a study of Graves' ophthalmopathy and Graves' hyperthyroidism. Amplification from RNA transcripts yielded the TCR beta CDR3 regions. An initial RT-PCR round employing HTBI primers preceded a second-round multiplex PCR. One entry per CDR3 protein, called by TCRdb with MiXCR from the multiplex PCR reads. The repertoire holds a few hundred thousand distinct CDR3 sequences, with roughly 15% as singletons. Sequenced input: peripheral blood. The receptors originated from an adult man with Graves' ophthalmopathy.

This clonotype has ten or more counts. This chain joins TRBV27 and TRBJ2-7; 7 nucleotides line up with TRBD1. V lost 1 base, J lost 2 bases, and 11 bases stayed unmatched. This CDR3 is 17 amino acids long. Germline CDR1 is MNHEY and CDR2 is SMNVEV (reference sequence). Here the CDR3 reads CASSLFGPGQRPYEQYF. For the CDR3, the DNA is TGTGCCAGCAGTTTATTTGGACCGGGACAGCGCCCCTACGAGCAGTACTTC.

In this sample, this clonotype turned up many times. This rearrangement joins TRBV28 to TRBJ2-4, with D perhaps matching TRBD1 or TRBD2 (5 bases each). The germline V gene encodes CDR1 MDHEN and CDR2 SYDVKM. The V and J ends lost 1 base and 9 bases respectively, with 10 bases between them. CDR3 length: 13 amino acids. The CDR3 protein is CASSLLGAGIQYF. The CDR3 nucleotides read TGTGCCAGCAGTTTATTAGGGGCGGGCATTCAGTACTTC.

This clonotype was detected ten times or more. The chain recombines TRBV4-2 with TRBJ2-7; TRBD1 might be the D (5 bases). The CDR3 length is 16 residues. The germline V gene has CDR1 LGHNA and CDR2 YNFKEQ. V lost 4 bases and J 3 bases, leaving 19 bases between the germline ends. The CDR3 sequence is CASSRLQTGADYEQYF. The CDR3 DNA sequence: TGTGCCAGCAGCCGTCTCCAGACTGGGGCCGACTACGAGCAGTACTTC.

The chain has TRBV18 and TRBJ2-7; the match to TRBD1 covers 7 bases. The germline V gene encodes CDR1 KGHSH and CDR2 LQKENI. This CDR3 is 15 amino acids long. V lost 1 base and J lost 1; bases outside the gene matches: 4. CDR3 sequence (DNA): TGTGCCAGCTCACCACAGGGGGCTTCTTCCTACGAGCAGTACTTC. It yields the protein CASSPQGASSYEQYF.

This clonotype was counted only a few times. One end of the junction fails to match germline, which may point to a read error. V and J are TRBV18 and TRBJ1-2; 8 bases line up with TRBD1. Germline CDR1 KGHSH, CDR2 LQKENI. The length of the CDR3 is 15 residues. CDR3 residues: CVSYGAGGLYYGYTF. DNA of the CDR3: TGTGTCAGCTACGGGGCAGGGGGCCTCTACTATGGCTACACCTTC. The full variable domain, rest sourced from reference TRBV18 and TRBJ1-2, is NAGVMQNPRHLVRRRGQEARLRCSPMKGHSHVYWYRQLPEEGLKFMVYLQKENIIDESGMPKERFSAEFPKEGPSILRIQQVVRGDSAAYFCVSYGAGGLYYGYTFGSGTRLTVV.

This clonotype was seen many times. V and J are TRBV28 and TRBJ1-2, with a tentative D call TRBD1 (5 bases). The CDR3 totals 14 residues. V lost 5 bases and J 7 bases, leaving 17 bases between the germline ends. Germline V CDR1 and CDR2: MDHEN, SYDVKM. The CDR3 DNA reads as TGTGCCAGCAGTATAAACCCCAGGGTTGGTGGCTACACCTTC. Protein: CASSINPRVGGYTF.

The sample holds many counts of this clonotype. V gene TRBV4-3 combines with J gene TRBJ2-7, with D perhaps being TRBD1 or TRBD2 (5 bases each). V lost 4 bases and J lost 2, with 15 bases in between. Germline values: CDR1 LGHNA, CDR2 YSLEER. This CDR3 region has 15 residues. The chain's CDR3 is CASSPSLGVAYEQYF. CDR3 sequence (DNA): TGCGCCAGCAGCCCCTCTTTGGGGGTCGCCTACGAGCAGTACTTC.

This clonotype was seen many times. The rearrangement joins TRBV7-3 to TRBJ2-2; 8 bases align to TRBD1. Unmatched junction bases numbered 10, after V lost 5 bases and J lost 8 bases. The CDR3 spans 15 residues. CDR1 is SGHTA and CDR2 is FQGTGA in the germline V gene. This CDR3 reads CASSLTGVSPGELFF. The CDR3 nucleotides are TGTGCCAGCAGCCTGACAGGGGTCTCACCGGGGGAGCTGTTTTTT.

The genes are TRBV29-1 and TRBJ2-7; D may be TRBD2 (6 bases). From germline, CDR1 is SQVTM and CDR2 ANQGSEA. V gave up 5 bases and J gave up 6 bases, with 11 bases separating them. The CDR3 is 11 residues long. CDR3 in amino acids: CSVSGDGEQYF. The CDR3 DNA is TGCAGCGTTTCGGGGGACGGCGAGCAGTACTTC.

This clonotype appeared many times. The CDR3 region has the DNA TGTGCCAGCAGTTACTTGGGGGAGATGTATGGCTACACCTTC. Translated, it gives CASSYLGEMYGYTF. This chain links TRBV6-5 with TRBJ1-2; D may be TRBD1 (5 bases). This CDR3 region has 14 residues. Trimming stripped 1 base from V and 5 bases from J, with 11 bases between. In germline, CDR1 is MNHEY, CDR2 SVGAGI.

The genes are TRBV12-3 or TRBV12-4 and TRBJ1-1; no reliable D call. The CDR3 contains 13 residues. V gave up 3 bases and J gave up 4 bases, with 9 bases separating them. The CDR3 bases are TGTGCCAGCAGTTTCGGGGTGCTCACTGAAGCTTTCTTT. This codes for CASSFGVLTEAFF.

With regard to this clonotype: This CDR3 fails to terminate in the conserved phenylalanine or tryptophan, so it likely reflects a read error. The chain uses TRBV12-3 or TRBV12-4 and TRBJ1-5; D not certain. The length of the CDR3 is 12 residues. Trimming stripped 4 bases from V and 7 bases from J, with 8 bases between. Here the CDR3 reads CASSSRPQPQHS. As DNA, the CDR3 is TGTGCCAGCAGTTCGCGACCCCAGCCCCAGCATTCT.

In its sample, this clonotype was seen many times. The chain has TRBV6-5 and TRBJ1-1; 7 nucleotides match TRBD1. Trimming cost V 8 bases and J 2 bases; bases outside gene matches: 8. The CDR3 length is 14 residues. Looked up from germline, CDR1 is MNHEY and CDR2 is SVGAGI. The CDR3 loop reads CASETGQINTEAFF. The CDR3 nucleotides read TGTGCCAGCGAGACGGGACAGATTAACACTGAAGCTTTCTTT.

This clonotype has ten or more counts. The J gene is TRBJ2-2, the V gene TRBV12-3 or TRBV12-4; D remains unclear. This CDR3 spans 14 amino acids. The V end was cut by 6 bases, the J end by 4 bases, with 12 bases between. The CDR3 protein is CASSPRAVTGELFF. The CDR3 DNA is TGTGCCAGCAGCCCTAGGGCGGTCACCGGGGAGCTGTTTTTT.

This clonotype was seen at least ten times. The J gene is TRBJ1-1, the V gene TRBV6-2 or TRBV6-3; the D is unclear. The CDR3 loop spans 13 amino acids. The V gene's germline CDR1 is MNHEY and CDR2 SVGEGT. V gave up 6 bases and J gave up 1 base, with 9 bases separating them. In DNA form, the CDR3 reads TGTGCCAGCAGCATAAGACAGAACACTGAAGCTTTCTTT. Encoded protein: CASSIRQNTEAFF.

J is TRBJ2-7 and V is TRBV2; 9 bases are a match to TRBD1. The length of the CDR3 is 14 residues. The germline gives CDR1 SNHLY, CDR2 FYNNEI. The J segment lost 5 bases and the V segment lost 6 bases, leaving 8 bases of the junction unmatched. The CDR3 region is CASSGGQGIHEQYF. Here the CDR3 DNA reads TGTGCCAGCAGCGGGGGACAGGGTATCCACGAGCAGTACTTC.

The CDR3 DNA sequence: TGTGCCAGCAATCGGGACAGGGAGTACACTGAAGCTTTCTTT. Residues: CASNRDREYTEAFF. V and J are TRBV12-3 or TRBV12-4 and TRBJ1-1; 9 nucleotides agree with TRBD1. This CDR3 is 14 amino acids long. Trimming removed 7 bases from V and 3 bases from J; junction bases left unmatched: 6.

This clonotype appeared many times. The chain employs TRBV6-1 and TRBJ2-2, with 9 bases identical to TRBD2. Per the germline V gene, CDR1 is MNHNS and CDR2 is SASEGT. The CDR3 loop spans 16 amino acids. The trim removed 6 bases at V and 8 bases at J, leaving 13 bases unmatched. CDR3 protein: CASRQLRLAVGGELFF. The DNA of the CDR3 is TGTGCCAGCAGACAACTAAGACTAGCGGTTGGGGGGGAGCTGTTTTTT.

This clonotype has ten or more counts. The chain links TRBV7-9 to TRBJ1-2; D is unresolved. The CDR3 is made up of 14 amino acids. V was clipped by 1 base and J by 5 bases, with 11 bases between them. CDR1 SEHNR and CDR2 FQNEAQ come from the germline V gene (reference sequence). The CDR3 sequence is CASSLGAPVYGYTF. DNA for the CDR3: TGTGCCAGCAGCTTAGGTGCGCCGGTATATGGCTACACCTTC.

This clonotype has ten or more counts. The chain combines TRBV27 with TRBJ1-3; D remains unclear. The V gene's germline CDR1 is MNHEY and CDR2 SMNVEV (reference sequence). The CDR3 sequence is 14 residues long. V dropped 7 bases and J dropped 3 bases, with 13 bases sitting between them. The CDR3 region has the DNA TGTGCCAGCAAGGAAAGAGGACTTGGAAACACCATATATTTT. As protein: CASKERGLGNTIYF.